This T cell receptor beta chain was identified during a study of regulatory T cells in long-lasting Graves disease. The germline V gene encodes CDR1 MDHEN and CDR2 SYDVKM. V shed 8 bases and J 5 bases; nucleotides not matched to a gene: 11. The CDR3 totals 15 residues. Library construction for TCR beta used iRepertoire HTBI primers and Arm-PCR of CDR3 regions. Via MiXCR, TCRdb re-called the multiplex PCR reads, giving one row per CDR3 protein. The repertoire has about 430,000 distinct CDR3 sequences, under 25% of them found once; the top ten carry roughly 13%. This clonotype was detected many times. As for time point: persistent/refractory GD, antithyroid drugs over 5 years with positive TRAb. The TCR library was made from RNA extracted from PBMCs.

The receptor's source is a female donor with Graves disease. The specimen comprised peripheral blood mononuclear cells (PBMCs), sampled when the disease was refractory, from a patient treated with antithyroid drugs. The V gene is TRBV28, the J gene TRBJ2-2; 7 bases match TRBD2. Here the CDR3 reads CASRRGEGITGELFF. CDR3 DNA: TGTGCCAGCCGCAGAGGGGAGGGTATAACCGGGGAGCTGTTTTTT.